What follows are 17 T cell receptor beta chains derived from one specimen sequenced in a study of blood T cell repertoires in COVID-19. Using immunoSEQ multiplex PCR, the repertoire was profiled, and TCRdb retains in-frame clones only, with some absent. This sample has more than 95,000 clones, with more than 75% found just once. Sequencing was done on a sample of peripheral blood. The receptors were sampled from a man aged 60 to 75 with acute or convalescent COVID-19.

The V call is TRBV19, the J call TRBJ1-5; TRBD1 might be the D (5 bases). V was pared by 3 bases and J by 3 bases, with 12 bases between. Germline CDR1 is LNHDA and CDR2 is SQIVND (reference sequence). This CDR3 is 15 amino acids long. The CDR3 DNA reads TGTGCCAGTAGTATCTCTGACAGAAACAATCAGCCCCAGCATTTT. It translates to CASSISDRNNQPQHF.

The chain combines TRBV28 with TRBJ2-7, with 8 positions matching TRBD1. Germline V gene sequence: CDR1 MDHEN, CDR2 SYDVKM. The CDR3 length is 15 residues. Trimming at V came to 8 bases and at J to 0 bases, leaving 9 bases not matched to a gene. In DNA, the CDR3 is TGTGCCAGCCTCGGGACAGGAGCTAGCTCCTACGAGCAGTACTTC. Translated, it gives CASLGTGASSYEQYF.

The rearrangement links TRBV28 to TRBJ1-5, with D unresolved. Looked up from germline, CDR1 is MDHEN and CDR2 is SYDVKM. V lost 3 bases, J lost 0 bases, and 6 bases lay in between. This CDR3 has 14 amino acids. CDR3 loop: CASSFSDSNQPQHF. Here the CDR3 DNA reads TGTGCCAGCAGTTTTAGCGATAGCAATCAGCCCCAGCATTTT.

This clone appeared a single time. The chain has TRBV29-1 and TRBJ1-1; D unclear. V lost 7 bases and J lost 1, with 19 bases in between. From germline, CDR1 is SQVTM and CDR2 ANQGSEA. The CDR3 totals 15 residues. The CDR3 nucleotides are TGCAGCGCCCAGATGACTGGAGGAGGGAACACTGAAGCTTTCTTT. Its translation is CSAQMTGGGNTEAFF.

The chain employs TRBV19 and TRBJ2-1; 13 nucleotides match TRBD2. Germline loops: CDR1 LNHDA, CDR2 SQIVND (reference sequence). The length of the CDR3 is 18 residues. J was trimmed by 7 bases and V by 4 bases; bases with no gene match: 13. CDR3 bases: TGTGCCAGTAGTACACAGGTCGGACTAGCGGGAGATTCGAATGAGCAGTTCTTC. Amino acids: CASSTQVGLAGDSNEQFF.

This clone was counted between two and nine times. The chain combines TRBV28 with TRBJ1-2; 8 nucleotides align to TRBD1. V shed 1 base and J 6 bases; nucleotides not matched to a gene: 13. This CDR3 comprises 17 residues. CDR1 and CDR2 (germline): MDHEN, SYDVKM. This CDR3 reads CASSLFRFQRTGNGYTF. Here the CDR3 DNA reads TGTGCCAGCAGTTTATTTCGCTTTCAAAGGACAGGGAATGGCTACACCTTC.

This clone occurred once. The J gene is TRBJ1-1, the V gene TRBV28; D uncertain. CDR3 length equals 13 residues. V gave up 2 bases and J gave up 3 bases, with 7 bases separating them. Germline CDR1 MDHEN, CDR2 SYDVKM. The CDR3 coding sequence is TGTGCCAGCAGTTTAGTGAGGGACACTGAAGCTTTCTTT. This encodes CASSLVRDTEAFF.

V gene TRBV28 combines with J gene TRBJ2-1; 10 bases are shared with TRBD2. The CDR3 covers 15 residues. Germline CDR1 and CDR2: MDHEN and SYDVKM. V was pared by 5 bases and J by 9 bases, with 10 bases of the junction left unmatched. In DNA form, the CDR3 reads TGTGCCAGCAGTCCAGCGGGAGGGCCATTATCTGAGCAGTTCTTC. Its translation is CASSPAGGPLSEQFF.

The rearrangement uses TRBV11-2 and TRBJ2-2; 7 positions match TRBD1. The CDR3 extends over 15 amino acids. Trimming at V came to 4 bases and at J to 5 bases, leaving 7 bases not matched to a gene. Germline V gives CDR1 SGHAT, CDR2 FQNNGV. In nucleotides, the CDR3 is TGTGCCAGCAGCTCCCGACAGGGAGCGACCGGGGAGCTGTTTTTT. It is translated as CASSSRQGATGELFF.

This clone occurred a few times. The gene calls are TRBV12-5 and TRBJ2-3; 15 bases line up with TRBD2. Germline-derived CDR1 and CDR2 are LGHNT and FRNRAP. J gave up 4 bases and V 3 bases, and 8 bases lay outside the gene matches. The CDR3 loop spans 18 amino acids. DNA for the CDR3: TGTGCTAGTGGTTTACCTTGGACTAGCGGGAGGGCCTCAGATACGCAGTATTTT. Amino acid sequence: CASGLPWTSGRASDTQYF.

The chain couples TRBV18 to TRBJ1-2; TRBD1 matches 8 bases. The CDR3 has 16 amino acids. V trimming: 6 bases; J trimming: 0 bases; junction bases outside the gene matches: 9. Germline CDR1 reads KGHSH; CDR2 reads LQKENI. Written as DNA, the CDR3 is TGTGCCAGCTCGCCCGGGACAGGCCCAGCTAACTATGGCTACACCTTC. Amino acids: CASSPGTGPANYGYTF.

This chain links TRBV21-1 with TRBJ2-3; the table's D call, TRBD2, has no DNA check behind it. TRBV21-1 has pseudogene status. The CDR3 loop spans 16 amino acids. CDR3 nucleotide sequence: TGTGCCAGCAGCAAGCGGGGTGAGCATCGAGGAGATACGCAGTATTTT. Translation: CASSKRGEHRGDTQYF.

The rearrangement links TRBV7-2 to TRBJ2-5; a possible D gene is TRBD2 (6 bases). Germline V gene data show CDR1 as SGHTA and CDR2 as FQGNSA. Trimming shortened V by 5 bases and J by 4 bases, and 14 bases separated the two germline ends. The CDR3 length is 14 residues. In DNA, the CDR3 is TGTGCCAGCAGCCAGTGGAGGGTTGGAGAGACCCAGTACTTC. Encoded protein: CASSQWRVGETQYF.

This chain links TRBV2 with TRBJ1-5, with D perhaps TRBD1 (6 bases). The V end lost 9 bases, the J end lost 4 bases, and 13 bases lay between the germline ends. The germline V gene encodes CDR1 SNHLY and CDR2 FYNNEI. This CDR3 has 13 amino acids. CDR3 coding DNA: TGTGCCAGTCTACAGGGAAGGAATCAGCCCCAGCATTTT. This translates into CASLQGRNQPQHF.

This sequence joins TRBV7-8 and TRBJ2-7; 7 bases align to TRBD1. CDR3 size: 13 residues. Per the germline V gene, CDR1 is SGHVS and CDR2 is FQNEAQ. With V trimmed by 1 base and J by 10 bases, 7 bases remained unmatched. CDR3 nucleotide sequence: TGTGCCAGCAGCTTAGACCGGACAGGTGATCAGTACGTC. As protein: CASSLDRTGDQYV.

The chain joins TRBV4-1 to TRBJ1-2, with D perhaps TRBD1 (5 bases). Germline assignment: CDR1 MGHRA and CDR2 YSYEKL. This CDR3 has 15 amino acids. V was clipped by 0 bases and J by 0 bases, with 8 bases between them. CDR3 DNA: TGCGCCAGCAGCCAAGATCCAGGGACTAACTATGGCTACACCTTC. As protein: CASSQDPGTNYGYTF.

The CDR3, as DNA: TGTGCCAGCAGCTTTGGACAGGGACACTCTGGGGCCAACGTCCTGACTTTC. Protein: CASSFGQGHSGANVLTF. The V gene is TRBV11-2, the J gene TRBJ2-6, with 8 positions matching TRBD1. The CDR3 contains 17 residues. Looked up from germline, CDR1 is SGHAT and CDR2 is FQNNGV. J gave up 0 bases and V 3 bases, and 4 bases lay outside the gene matches.